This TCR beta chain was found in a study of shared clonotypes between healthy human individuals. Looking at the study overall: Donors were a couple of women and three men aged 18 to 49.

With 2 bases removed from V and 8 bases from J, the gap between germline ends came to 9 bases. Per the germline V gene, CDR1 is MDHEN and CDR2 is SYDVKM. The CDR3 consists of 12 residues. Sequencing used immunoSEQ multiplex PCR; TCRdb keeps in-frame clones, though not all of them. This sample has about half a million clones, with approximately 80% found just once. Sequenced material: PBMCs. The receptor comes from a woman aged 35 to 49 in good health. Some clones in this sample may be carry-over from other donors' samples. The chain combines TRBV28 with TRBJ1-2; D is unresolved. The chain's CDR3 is CASSLTGRGYTF. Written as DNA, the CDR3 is TGTGCCAGCAGTTTAACCGGGAGAGGCTACACCTTC.